Below, 10 T cell receptor beta chains from the same sample are listed, as sequenced in a study of blood T cell repertoires in COVID-19. Libraries were prepared by immunoSEQ multiplex PCR; TCRdb keeps only in-frame clonotypes and omits some of them. The data contain 300,000 to 400,000 clones, more than 70% of them singletons. The sample was peripheral blood. These receptors were obtained from a woman between 65 and 79 years old with COVID-19, enrolled during active disease.

J is TRBJ1-1 and V is TRBV19; D is uncertain. V dropped 1 base and J dropped 4 bases, with 7 bases sitting between them. Per germline, CDR1 LNHDA and CDR2 SQIVND (reference sequence). This CDR3 has 13 amino acids. The DNA of the CDR3 is TGTGCCAGTAGTATAGTGGCTCGCACTGAAGCTTTCTTT. It encodes CASSIVARTEAFF.

The rearrangement uses TRBV18 and TRBJ1-1; 8 nucleotides line up with TRBD1. The CDR3 loop spans 16 amino acids. The J segment lost 5 bases and the V segment lost 3 bases, leaving 11 bases of the junction unmatched. Germline CDR1 reads KGHSH; CDR2 reads LQKENI. For the CDR3, the DNA is TGTGCCAGCTCACCCCTCGGCGCAGGGGGCTTAACTGAAGCTTTCTTT. Its translation: CASSPLGAGGLTEAFF.

This clone was counted a few times. The chain employs TRBV5-1 and TRBJ1-5; D may be TRBD1 (6 bases). The CDR3 spans 15 residues. CDR1 is SGHRS, CDR2 YFSETQ, per germline. Trimming took off 5 bases at V and 0 bases at J, with 12 bases between the two ends. Written as DNA, the CDR3 is TGCGCCAGCAGTGTGGACAGCAATAGCAATCAGCCCCAGCATTTT. This sequence encodes CASSVDSNSNQPQHF.

The chain joins TRBV10-1 to TRBJ1-4; perhaps TRBD1 as D (6 bases). Germline CDR1 is WNHNN and CDR2 is SYGVQD (reference sequence). V was clipped by 9 bases and J by 4 bases, with 21 bases between them. The CDR3 is made up of 16 amino acids. CDR3 sequence reads: CARIKITGRFNEKLFF. Written as DNA, the CDR3 is TGCGCCAGAATAAAGATAACAGGGAGATTTAATGAAAAACTGTTTTTT.

Details on this clone: Other DNA variants within this sample encode the same CDR3. The V gene is TRBV12-3 or TRBV12-4, the J gene TRBJ2-3; tentatively, D is TRBD1 (6 bases). CDR3 length: 13 residues. The V gene lost 6 bases and the J gene lost 3 bases, with 10 bases spanning the gap. CDR3 amino acids: CASSLTGTDTQYF. The CDR3 DNA reads as TGTGCCAGCAGCCTGACAGGTACAGATACGCAGTATTTT.

The rearrangement uses TRBV12-5 and TRBJ1-3; 10 bases map to TRBD1. V lost 9 bases, J lost 4 bases, and 6 bases stayed unmatched. CDR3 length: 14 amino acids. Germline assignment: CDR1 LGHNT and CDR2 FRNRAP. CDR3 sequence reads: CASTGQGYGNTIYF. The CDR3 coding sequence is TGTGCTAGCACGGGACAGGGGTACGGAAACACCATATATTTT.

Of note for this clone: The sample has other DNA sequences that encode this CDR3 too. The rearrangement links TRBV7-9 to TRBJ2-2, with 9 bases aligning to TRBD1. CDR1 and CDR2 (germline): SEHNR, FQNEAQ (reference sequence). The CDR3 consists of 15 residues. Trimming cost V 7 bases and J 3 bases; bases outside gene matches: 6. In nucleotides, the CDR3 is TGTGCCAGCAACATGGGACAGGGTGACACCGGGGAGCTGTTTTTT. Amino acids: CASNMGQGDTGELFF.

The chain has TRBV5-1 and TRBJ1-5; 7 bases map to TRBD1. The junction had 9 bases not matched to a gene; V was cut back by 5 bases and J by 4 bases. The CDR3 extends over 15 amino acids. Germline CDR1 reads SGHRS; CDR2 reads YFSETQ. DNA for the CDR3: TGCGCCAGCAGTCCCGGGACAGTGTTTAATCAGCCCCAGCATTTT. As protein: CASSPGTVFNQPQHF.

The chain combines TRBV24-1 with TRBJ2-1, with D possibly being TRBD1 (5 bases). The V end lost 4 bases, the J end lost 0 bases, and 12 bases lay between the germline ends. Germline V gene sequence: CDR1 KGHDR, CDR2 SFDVKD. The CDR3 covers 16 residues. The DNA of the CDR3 is TGTGCCACCAGTGACTTAACAGGTAGCTCCTACAATGAGCAGTTCTTC. Translated: CATSDLTGSSYNEQFF.

This clone has only a few counts. The gene calls are TRBV5-8 and TRBJ2-7; TRBD1 agrees at 8 bases. Germline values: CDR1 SGHTS, CDR2 YDEGEE. V lost 5 bases to trimming and J lost 3 bases; unmatched junction nucleotides: 4. This CDR3 comprises 13 residues. The CDR3 bases are TGTGCCAGCAGACTACAGGGGGGCTACGAGCAGTACTTC. Its protein product is CASRLQGGYEQYF.